The clone carrying this T cell receptor beta chain came up a few times. Its matching antigen is unknown. Every TCR beta cDNA library bore unique molecular identifiers. Input of roughly 1 to 11 million T cells yielded approximately 500,000 cDNA molecules. TCRdb used MiXCR to reprocess the PCR reads, holding one entry per CDR3 protein. The sample includes a few hundred thousand distinct CDR3 sequences, around 40% seen only once; the top ten take about an eighth. Germline V gives CDR1 SGDLS, CDR2 YYNGEE. V shed 3 bases, J shed 8 bases, and the junction held 7 bases outside the gene matches. The CDR3 totals 15 residues. This entry is derived from a study of post-analysis software for immune sequencing data. The wider study: Recorded disease courses covered relapsing-remitting, secondary progressive and progressive-relapsing multiple sclerosis. Some patients had no subtype annotation. Study-wide findings and caveats: Controls had significantly higher normalized Chao1 diversity than multiple sclerosis patients. Five TRBV segments, including TRBV5-6, TRBV5-1 and TRBV20-1, were more frequent in patients than controls.

Sequenced material: blood. The origin of this receptor is a girl aged 5 to 17 with multiple sclerosis. This chain joins TRBV9 and TRBJ2-1, with 11 positions matching TRBD2. This CDR3 is CASSAGLAGVDEQFF. The DNA of the CDR3 is TGTGCCAGCAGCGCCGGACTAGCGGGTGTCGATGAGCAGTTCTTC.